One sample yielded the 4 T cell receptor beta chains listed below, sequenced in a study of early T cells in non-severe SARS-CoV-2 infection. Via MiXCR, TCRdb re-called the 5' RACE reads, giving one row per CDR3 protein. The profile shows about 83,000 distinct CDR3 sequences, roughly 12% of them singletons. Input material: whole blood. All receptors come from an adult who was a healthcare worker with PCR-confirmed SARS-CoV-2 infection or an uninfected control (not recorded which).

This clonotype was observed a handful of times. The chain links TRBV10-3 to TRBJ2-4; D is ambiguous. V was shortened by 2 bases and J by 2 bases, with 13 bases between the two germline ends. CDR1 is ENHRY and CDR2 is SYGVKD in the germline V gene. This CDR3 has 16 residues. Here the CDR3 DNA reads TGTGCCATCAGTGAGCCAGAGAGTATATCCAAAAACATTCAGTACTTC. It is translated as CAISEPESISKNIQYF.

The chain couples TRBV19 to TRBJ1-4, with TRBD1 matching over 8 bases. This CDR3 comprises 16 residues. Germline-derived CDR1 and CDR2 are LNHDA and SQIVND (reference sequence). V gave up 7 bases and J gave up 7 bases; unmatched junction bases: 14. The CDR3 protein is CASTPRESGGSEKLFF. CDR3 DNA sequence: TGTGCCAGTACCCCTAGGGAGTCAGGGGGCAGTGAAAAACTGTTTTTT.

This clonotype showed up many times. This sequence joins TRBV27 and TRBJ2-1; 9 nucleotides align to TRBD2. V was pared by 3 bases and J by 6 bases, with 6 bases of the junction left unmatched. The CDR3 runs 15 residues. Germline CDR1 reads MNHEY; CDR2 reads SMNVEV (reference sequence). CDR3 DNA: TGTGCCAGCAGTTTTAGCGGGAGAGGGCTCAATGAGCAGTTCTTC. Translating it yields CASSFSGRGLNEQFF.

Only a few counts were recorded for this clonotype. The CDR3 here is CASRGLERRSEQYF. The CDR3 bases are TGCGCCAGCAGAGGACTAGAAAGGCGGTCCGAGCAGTACTTC. The rearrangement joins TRBV10-1 to TRBJ2-7; 7 nucleotides align to TRBD2. Germline loops: CDR1 WNHNN, CDR2 SYGVQD (reference sequence). The CDR3 has 14 amino acids. With V trimmed by 6 bases and J by 6 bases, 11 bases remained unmatched.